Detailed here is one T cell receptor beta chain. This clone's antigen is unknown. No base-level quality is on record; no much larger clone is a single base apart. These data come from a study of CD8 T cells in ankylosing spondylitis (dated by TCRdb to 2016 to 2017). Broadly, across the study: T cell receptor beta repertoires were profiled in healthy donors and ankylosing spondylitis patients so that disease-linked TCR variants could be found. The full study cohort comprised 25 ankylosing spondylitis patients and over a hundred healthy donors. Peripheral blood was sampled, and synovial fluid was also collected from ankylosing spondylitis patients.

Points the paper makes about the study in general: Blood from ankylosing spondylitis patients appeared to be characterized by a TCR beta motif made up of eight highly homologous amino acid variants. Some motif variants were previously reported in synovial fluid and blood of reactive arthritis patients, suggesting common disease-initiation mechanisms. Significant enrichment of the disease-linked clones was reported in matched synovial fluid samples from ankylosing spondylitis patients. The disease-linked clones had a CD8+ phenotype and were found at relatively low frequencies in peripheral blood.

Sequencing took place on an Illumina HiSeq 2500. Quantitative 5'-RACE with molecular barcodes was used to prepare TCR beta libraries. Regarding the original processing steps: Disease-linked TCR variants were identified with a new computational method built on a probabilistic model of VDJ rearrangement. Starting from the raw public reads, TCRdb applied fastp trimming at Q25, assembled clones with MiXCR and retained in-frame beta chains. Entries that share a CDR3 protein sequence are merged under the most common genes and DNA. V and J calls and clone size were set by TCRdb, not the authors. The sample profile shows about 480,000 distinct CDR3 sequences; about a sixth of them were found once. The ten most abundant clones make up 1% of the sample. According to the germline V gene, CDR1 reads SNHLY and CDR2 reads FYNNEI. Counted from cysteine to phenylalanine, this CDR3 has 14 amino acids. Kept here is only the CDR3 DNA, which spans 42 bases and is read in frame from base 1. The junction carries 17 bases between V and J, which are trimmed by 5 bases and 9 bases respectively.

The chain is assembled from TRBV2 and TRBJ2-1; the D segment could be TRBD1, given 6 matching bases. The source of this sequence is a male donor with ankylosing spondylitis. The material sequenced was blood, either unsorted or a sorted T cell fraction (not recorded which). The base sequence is TGTGCCAGCAGTAGGGCCAGGGGATGGAGTGAGCAGTTCTTC. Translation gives CASSRARGWSEQFF.